These T cell receptor beta chains were read from a single sample in a study of T-cell memory formation after mild COVID-19. TCRdb analysed the 5' RACE reads with MiXCR anew, one entry per CDR3 protein. The sample consists of some 260,000 distinct CDR3 sequences, 15% to 20% of them appearing once. Input material: PBMCs or a T cell subset sorted from them (not recorded which). Every receptor here comes from a man between 18 and 35 years old who had mild COVID-19 (a few samples of this study predate the infection). Cell type and time point are not known. The conserved cysteine and the conserved F or W are not part of the CDR3 here.

V gene	J gene	CDR3 protein
TRBV2	TRBJ2-1	ASSTGGDQF
TRBV7-3	TRBJ2-1	ASSLTGGSYNEQF
TRBV5-1	TRBJ2-1	ASSRSSTGPLPYNEQF
TRBV30	TRBJ2-7	AWTVQGRYEQY
TRBV15	TRBJ2-7	ATSRDAEQY
TRBV6-5	TRBJ1-4	ASSERLANEKLF
TRBV12-3/TRBV12-4	TRBJ1-5	ASWSQDGQPQH
TRBV4-1	TRBJ2-7	ASSQARRGDEQY
TRBV27	TRBJ1-6	ASSIDRGYTSYNSPLH
TRBV5-8	TRBJ1-1	ASSFTGGLGAF
TRBV7-2	TRBJ2-7	ASSKDRGVYEQY
TRBV7-2	TRBJ1-1	ASSPAMTEAF
TRBV9	TRBJ1-1	ASSGAGEMNTEAF
TRBV6-1	TRBJ2-2	ASHRHDTWAGELF
TRBV6-5	TRBJ2-3	ASSYDSGGALDTQY
TRBV4-3	TRBJ2-3	ASATGFSVLQQY
TRBV12-3/TRBV12-4	TRBJ1-5	ASSPQGGAGQPQH
TRBV5-1	TRBJ2-1	ASSPDSSGEQF
TRBV2	TRBJ2-7	ASSDVGAGLKQY
TRBV5-5	TRBJ2-1	ASSLYRGMGDEQF
TRBV24-1	TRBJ2-2	ATSDSSGGLTGELF
TRBV20-1	TRBJ2-7	SARGQRGYEQY
TRBV2	TRBJ2-6	ASSETGANVLT
TRBV20-1	TRBJ2-5	SAGGGQETQY
TRBV29-1	TRBJ2-3	SVEHAGGQSGYTQY
TRBV5-1	TRBJ1-1	ASSLYQQGMGAF
TRBV10-1	TRBJ1-5	ASSRRSNQPQH
TRBV12-3/TRBV12-4	TRBJ2-5	ASTPGPRETQY
TRBV30	TRBJ2-4	AWSRGIY
TRBV3-1	TRBJ1-5	ASSQGGFGQPQH
TRBV9	TRBJ2-1	ASSTGQGNYEQF
TRBV24-1	TRBJ1-4	ATRTGTRLAWRKLF
TRBV14	TRBJ2-3	ASSQGVKGADTQY
TRBV7-9	TRBJ1-1	ASSPQGEGTEAF